This T cell receptor (beta chain) appears in the sequencing data of a study of blood T cell repertoires in COVID-19. At the level of the study: Sites across the United States, Italy and Spain contributed samples from acute and convalescent COVID-19. PBMCs, B-cell-depleted T cells, or T cells provided the cDNA or gDNA that made up the material.

Only a few counts were recorded for this clone. In the study's own analysis: Reference gene primer amplification yielded estimated nucleated cell counts. Profiled with immunoSEQ multiplex PCR; TCRdb holds only in-frame clones, not every one. V and J calls and clone size are those listed in that table; D and trimming were worked out from the DNA. The sample includes 55,000 to 65,000 clones, about 80% of them seen just once. With 6 bases removed from V and 3 bases from J, the gap between germline ends came to 12 bases. The CDR3 covers 14 residues. CDR1 MGHDK and CDR2 SYGVNS come from the germline V gene.

Source material: peripheral blood. The receptor was isolated from a man in his fifties or sixties with acute or convalescent COVID-19. V gene TRBV25-1 combines with J gene TRBJ1-5; the D gene is possibly TRBD1 (5 bases). The CDR3 DNA sequence: TGTGCCAGCAGCCGTTGGGGGGACAATCAGCCCCAGCATTTT. This encodes CASSRWGDNQPQHF.